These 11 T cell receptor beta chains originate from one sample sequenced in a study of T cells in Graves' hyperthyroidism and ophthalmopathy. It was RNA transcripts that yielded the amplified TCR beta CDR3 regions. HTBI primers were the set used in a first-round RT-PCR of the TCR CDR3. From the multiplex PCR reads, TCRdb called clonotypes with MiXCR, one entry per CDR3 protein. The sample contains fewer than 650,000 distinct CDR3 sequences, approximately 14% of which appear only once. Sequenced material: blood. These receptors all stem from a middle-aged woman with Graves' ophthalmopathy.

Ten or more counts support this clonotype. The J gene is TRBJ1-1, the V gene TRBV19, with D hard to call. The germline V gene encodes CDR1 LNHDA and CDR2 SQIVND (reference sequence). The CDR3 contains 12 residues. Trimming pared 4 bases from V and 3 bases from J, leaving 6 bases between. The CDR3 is CASSSYYTEAFF. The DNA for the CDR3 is TGTGCCAGTAGTAGTTATTACACTGAAGCTTTCTTT.

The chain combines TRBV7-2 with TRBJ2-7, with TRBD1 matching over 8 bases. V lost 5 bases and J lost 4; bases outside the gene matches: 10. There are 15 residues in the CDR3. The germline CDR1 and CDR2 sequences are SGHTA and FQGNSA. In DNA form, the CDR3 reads TGTGCCAGCAGCCCCTACAGGGGGAAGGCATACGAGCAGTACTTC. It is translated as CASSPYRGKAYEQYF.

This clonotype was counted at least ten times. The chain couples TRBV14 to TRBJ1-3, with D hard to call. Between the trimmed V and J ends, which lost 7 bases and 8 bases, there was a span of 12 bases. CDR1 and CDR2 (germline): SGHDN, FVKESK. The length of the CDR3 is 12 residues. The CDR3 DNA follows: TGTGCCAGCACCCCGTCCCAGGACACCATATATTTT. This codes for CASTPSQDTIYF.

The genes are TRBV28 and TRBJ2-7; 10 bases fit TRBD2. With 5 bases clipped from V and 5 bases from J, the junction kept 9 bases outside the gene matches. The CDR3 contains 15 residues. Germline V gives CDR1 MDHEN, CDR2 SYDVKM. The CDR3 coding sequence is TGTGCCAGCAGTCCGTTAGCGGGAGGACGGGACGAGCAGTACTTC. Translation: CASSPLAGGRDEQYF.

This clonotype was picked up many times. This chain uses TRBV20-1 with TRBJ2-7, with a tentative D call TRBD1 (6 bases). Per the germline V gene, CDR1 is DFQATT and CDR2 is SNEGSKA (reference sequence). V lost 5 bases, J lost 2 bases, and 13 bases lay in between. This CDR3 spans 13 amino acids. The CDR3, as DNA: TGCAGTGCTCGAACCGGACAGCCCTACGAGCAGTACTTC. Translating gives CSARTGQPYEQYF.

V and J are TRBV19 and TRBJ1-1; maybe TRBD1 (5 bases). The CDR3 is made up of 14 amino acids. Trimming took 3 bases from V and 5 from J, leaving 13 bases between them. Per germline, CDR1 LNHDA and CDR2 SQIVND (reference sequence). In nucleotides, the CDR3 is TGTGCCAGTAGTATTTCTAAGGGGTTGACTGAAGCTTTCTTT. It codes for CASSISKGLTEAFF. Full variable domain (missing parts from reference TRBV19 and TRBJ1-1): DGGITQSPKYLFRKEGQNVTLSCEQNLNHDAMYWYRQDPGQGLRLIYYSQIVNDFQKGDIAEGYSVSREKKESFPLTVTSAQKNPTAFYLCASSISKGLTEAFFGQGTRLTVV.

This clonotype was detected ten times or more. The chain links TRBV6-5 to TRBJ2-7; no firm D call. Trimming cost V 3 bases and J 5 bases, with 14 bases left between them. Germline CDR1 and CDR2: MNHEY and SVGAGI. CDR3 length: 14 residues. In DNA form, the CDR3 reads TGTGCCAGCAGTTATCATCAGGAATCCCACGAGCAGTACTTC. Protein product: CASSYHQESHEQYF.

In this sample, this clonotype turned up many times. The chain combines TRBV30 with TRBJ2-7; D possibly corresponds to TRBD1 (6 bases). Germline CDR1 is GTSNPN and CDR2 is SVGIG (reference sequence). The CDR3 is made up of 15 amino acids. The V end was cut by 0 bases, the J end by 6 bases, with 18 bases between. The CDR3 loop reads CAWSVQVRRGAEQYF. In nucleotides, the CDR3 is TGTGCCTGGAGTGTACAAGTCCGCAGGGGAGCCGAGCAGTACTTC.

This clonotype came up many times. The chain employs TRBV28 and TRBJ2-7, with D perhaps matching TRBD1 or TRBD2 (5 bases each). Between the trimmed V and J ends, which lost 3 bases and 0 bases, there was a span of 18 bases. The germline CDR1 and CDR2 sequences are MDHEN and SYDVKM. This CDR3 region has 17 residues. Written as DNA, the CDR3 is TGTGCCAGCAGTTTGAACTCTTTGGGGGTTAGCTCCTACGAGCAGTACTTC. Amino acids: CASSLNSLGVSSYEQYF.

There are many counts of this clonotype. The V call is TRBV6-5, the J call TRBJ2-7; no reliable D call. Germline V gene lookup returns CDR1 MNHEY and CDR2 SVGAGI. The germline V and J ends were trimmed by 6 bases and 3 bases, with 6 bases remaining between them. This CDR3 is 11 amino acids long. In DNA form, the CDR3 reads TGTGCCAGCAGGATCCACTACGAGCAGTACTTC. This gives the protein CASRIHYEQYF.

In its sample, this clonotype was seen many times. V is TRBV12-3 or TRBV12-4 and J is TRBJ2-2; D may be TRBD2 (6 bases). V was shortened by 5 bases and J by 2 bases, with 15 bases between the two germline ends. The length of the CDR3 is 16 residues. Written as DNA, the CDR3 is TGTGCCAGCAGTCCGGAAGGGACTGGCAACACCGGGGAGCTGTTTTTT. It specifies CASSPEGTGNTGELFF.